These 27 T cell receptor beta chains came from one sample sequenced in a study of cytomegalovirus exposure and HLA in healthy donors. Both 60 Vbeta primers and 13 Jbeta primers went into the PCR. Libraries were prepared by immunoSEQ multiplex PCR; TCRdb keeps only in-frame clonotypes and omits some of them. The repertoire has about 220,000 clones, 82% of them found once; the top ten carry 5% to 6.5%. Material: PBMCs. Receptor source: a woman in her thirties or forties in good health and CMV-seropositive.

This clone occurred a few times. The rearrangement joins TRBV7-9 to TRBJ2-1, with D maybe TRBD2 (7 bases). Germline loops: CDR1 SEHNR, CDR2 FQNEAQ (reference sequence). The V end was cut by 5 bases, the J end by 7 bases, with 21 bases between. This CDR3 contains 16 residues. CDR3 nucleotides: TGTGCCAGCAGCGGAGGGGGGACTAAGGGGAAAAATGAGCAGTTCTTC. Its protein is CASSGGGTKGKNEQFF.

The chain has TRBV30 and TRBJ2-3; D perhaps matches TRBD1 (6 bases). The germline V gene encodes CDR1 GTSNPN and CDR2 SVGIG (reference sequence). CDR3 length: 14 amino acids. V gave up 7 bases and J gave up 3 bases, with 17 bases separating them. CDR3 in DNA: TGTGCCTTAAAAGAGGGGGTTGGGACAGATACGCAGTATTTT. Encoded protein: CALKEGVGTDTQYF. The full variable domain, completed using reference TRBV30 and TRBJ2-3, is SQTIHQWPATLVQPVGSPLSLECTVEGTSNPNLYWYRQAAGRGLQLLFYSVGIGQISSEVPQNLSASRPQDRQFILSSKKLLLSDSGFYLCALKEGVGTDTQYFGPGTRLTVL.

This clone was seen just once. The rearrangement links TRBV10-2 to TRBJ2-2; 7 positions match TRBD1. CDR1 is WSHSY and CDR2 is SAAADI in the germline V gene. V lost 5 bases to trimming and J lost 6 bases; unmatched junction nucleotides: 0. CDR3 length: 12 amino acids. The CDR3 protein is CASSQGAGELFF. The CDR3 DNA reads TGCGCCAGCAGTCAGGGGGCCGGGGAGCTGTTTTTT.

The chain is built from TRBV19 and TRBJ1-6; D ambiguous. CDR3 size: 13 residues. V lost 3 bases and J 7 bases, leaving 7 bases between the germline ends. Per the germline V gene, CDR1 is LNHDA and CDR2 is SQIVND (reference sequence). CDR3 region: CASSMRRNSPLHF. The CDR3, as DNA: TGTGCCAGTAGTATGAGGAGGAATTCACCCCTCCACTTT.

The genes are TRBV6-4 and TRBJ2-5; 7 bases agree with TRBD2. The J call may not be correct, given that the DNA end is closer to TRBJ2-7. This CDR3 comprises 14 residues. Germline V lookup: CDR1 MRHNA, CDR2 SNTAGT. This chain's CDR3 is CASRGAGRDYEQYF. The CDR3 DNA is TGTGCCAGCAGGGGAGCGGGGAGGGACTACGAGCAGTACTTC.

The chain recombines TRBV19 with TRBJ1-5, with 11 nucleotides matching TRBD1. Trimming cost V 7 bases and J 6 bases; bases outside gene matches: 20. Germline V lookup: CDR1 LNHDA, CDR2 SQIVND (reference sequence). The CDR3 spans 19 residues. The CDR3 DNA is TGTGCCAGTACCCTAGGGAGGACAGGGGGCAACTCGGGGAGTCAGCCCCAGCATTTT. This gives the protein CASTLGRTGGNSGSQPQHF.

The chain couples TRBV5-1 to TRBJ2-5, with 11 nucleotides matching TRBD2. Germline CDR1 SGHRS, CDR2 YFSETQ. J gave up 6 bases and V 3 bases, and 13 bases lay outside the gene matches. The CDR3 has 17 residues. The DNA for the CDR3 is TGCGCCAGCAGCTGGGCTAGCGGGGGGTTAAACGCCAAGACCCAGTACTTC. Its protein is CASSWASGGLNAKTQYF.

This chain links TRBV19 with TRBJ1-2, with a weak D call TRBD1 (6 bases). Germline loops: CDR1 LNHDA, CDR2 SQIVND (reference sequence). The length of the CDR3 is 14 residues. The ends were cut back, 5 bases at V and 2 bases at J, with 12 bases in the middle. DNA for the CDR3: TGTGCCAGTAGTCCTCGGGGGGCCAACTATGGCTACACCTTC. This sequence encodes CASSPRGANYGYTF.

V usage is TRBV30 and J usage is TRBJ1-2; TRBD1 might be the D (6 bases). Trimming left V 5 bases short and J 7 bases short, with 17 bases between. The CDR3 is 13 residues long. CDR1 is GTSNPN and CDR2 is SVGIG in the germline V gene (reference sequence). The CDR3 sequence: CAWALGRGVGYTF. The DNA for the CDR3 is TGTGCCTGGGCCTTGGGCAGGGGAGTTGGCTACACCTTC.

This chain joins TRBV6-5 and TRBJ2-3; TRBD1 aligns across 9 bases. CDR3 length: 15 residues. Trimming took 2 bases from V and 3 from J; bases not matched to a gene: 3. Germline V lookup: CDR1 MNHEY, CDR2 SVGAGI. The CDR3 sequence: CASSYGQGLTDTQYF. The CDR3 DNA reads TGTGCCAGCAGTTACGGACAGGGGTTGACAGATACGCAGTATTTT.

The chain joins TRBV7-3 to TRBJ2-1, with 9 bases lining up with TRBD1. This CDR3 comprises 13 residues. The V segment lost 5 bases and the J segment 9 bases; nucleotides outside the gene matches: 5. CDR1 is SGHTA, CDR2 FQGTGA, per germline. CDR3 in amino acids: CASSRTGGGEQFF. In DNA, the CDR3 is TGTGCCAGCAGCCGCACAGGGGGCGGTGAGCAGTTCTTC.

The rearrangement uses TRBV7-2 and TRBJ2-7; 9 nucleotides line up with TRBD2. CDR1 and CDR2 (germline): SGHTA, FQGNSA. The V segment lost 5 bases and the J segment 1 base; nucleotides outside the gene matches: 3. CDR3 length: 14 residues. CDR3 coding DNA: TGTGCCAGCAGCGCTAGCGGGGTTTCCTACGAGCAGTACTTC. It specifies CASSASGVSYEQYF.

This clone was counted between two and nine times. The chain has TRBV11-2 and TRBJ2-3; 12 nucleotides line up with TRBD2. The V gene's germline CDR1 is SGHAT and CDR2 FQNNGV. This CDR3 has 15 amino acids. The V segment lost 5 bases and the J segment 3 bases; nucleotides outside the gene matches: 3. CDR3 nucleotide sequence: TGTGCCAGCAGCGTCGGACTAGCGGGAACAGATACGCAGTATTTT. Translating gives CASSVGLAGTDTQYF.

This sequence joins TRBV18 and TRBJ2-3, with 11 bases that match TRBD2. The CDR3 covers 17 residues. The junction had 6 bases not matched to a gene; V was cut back by 2 bases and J by 2 bases. Germline V gene sequence: CDR1 KGHSH, CDR2 LQKENI. DNA of the CDR3: TGTGCCAGCTCACCAAAACTAGCGGGGGAGAACACAGATACGCAGTATTTT. It specifies CASSPKLAGENTDTQYF.

The J gene is TRBJ2-7, the V gene TRBV14, with 13 positions matching TRBD2. CDR1 SGHDN and CDR2 FVKESK come from the germline V gene. This CDR3 spans 15 amino acids. With 1 base clipped from V and 3 bases from J, the junction kept 0 bases outside the gene matches. CDR3 DNA sequence: TGTGCCAGCAGCCAAGGGACTAGCGGGGGCTACGAGCAGTACTTC. Translating gives CASSQGTSGGYEQYF.

A few counts support this clone. The chain has TRBV29-1 and TRBJ1-1; D is possibly TRBD1 (6 bases). This CDR3 comprises 15 residues. Germline V gives CDR1 SQVTM, CDR2 ANQGSEA. The V end was cut by 6 bases, the J end by 0 bases, with 17 bases between. DNA of the CDR3: TGCAGCGTCGGCCATCTGACAGGACTGAACACTGAAGCTTTCTTT. Translation gives CSVGHLTGLNTEAFF.

The rearrangement links TRBV27 to TRBJ1-6; the D is unclear. CDR3 length: 13 amino acids. Germline CDR1 and CDR2: MNHEY and SMNVEV (reference sequence). The V end lost 5 bases, the J end lost 6 bases, and 8 bases lay between the germline ends. CDR3 region: CASSKYSNSPLHF. The CDR3 DNA sequence: TGTGCCAGCAGTAAGTACAGTAATTCACCCCTCCACTTT.

The V call is TRBV7-9, the J call TRBJ1-2; tentative D call: TRBD1 (6 bases). V was shortened by 6 bases and J by 6 bases, with 17 bases between the two germline ends. CDR3 length: 14 residues. Per germline, CDR1 SEHNR and CDR2 FQNEAQ (reference sequence). The CDR3 is CASRPNDRPHGYTF. In DNA form, the CDR3 reads TGTGCCAGCAGACCCAATGACAGGCCTCATGGCTACACCTTC.

This chain joins TRBV4-1 and TRBJ1-2; 7 bases line up with TRBD1. Germline values: CDR1 MGHRA, CDR2 YSYEKL. The CDR3 extends over 15 amino acids. V was pared by 3 bases and J by 4 bases, with 8 bases of the junction left unmatched. CDR3 protein: CASSHRQGLTYGYTF. CDR3 in DNA: TGCGCCAGCAGCCATAGACAGGGCCTAACCTATGGCTACACCTTC.

This clone was seen only a few times. This chain uses TRBV6-4 with TRBJ1-1, with D perhaps matching TRBD1 (6 bases). V was shortened by 3 bases and J by 0 bases, with 20 bases between the two germline ends. Per the germline V gene, CDR1 is MRHNA and CDR2 is SNTAGT. CDR3 length equals 18 residues. The CDR3: CASSEIRGGPGVNTEAFF. The CDR3 DNA is TGTGCCAGCAGTGAAATCAGGGGTGGCCCAGGCGTGAACACTGAAGCTTTCTTT.

This chain connects TRBV27 to TRBJ1-4; the D is unclear. Germline assignment: CDR1 MNHEY and CDR2 SMNVEV (reference sequence). V was trimmed by 5 bases and J by 4 bases, leaving 14 bases between them. The CDR3 extends over 15 amino acids. CDR3 loop: CASSHRSGYNEKLFF. The CDR3 nucleotides are TGTGCCAGCAGTCATAGATCGGGTTATAATGAAAAACTGTTTTTT.

The CDR3 bases are TGTGCCAGCAGTGACAGGACAGGGATCATTCAGTACTTC. Translating gives CASSDRTGIIQYF. The chain combines TRBV2 with TRBJ2-4, with TRBD1 identical over 8 bases. Looked up from germline, CDR1 is SNHLY and CDR2 is FYNNEI. With V trimmed by 3 bases and J by 9 bases, 4 bases remained unmatched. This CDR3 region has 13 residues.

The CDR3 sequence: CVLLTLQGKPLNTGELFF. In DNA, the CDR3 is TGCGTTTTACTTACCTTACAGGGCAAGCCCTTGAACACCGGGGAGCTGTTTTTT. The chain combines TRBV5-1 with TRBJ2-2; perhaps TRBD1 as D (6 bases). CDR1 and CDR2 from the germline V gene are SGHRS and YFSETQ. The CDR3 consists of 18 residues.

This chain connects TRBV5-1 to TRBJ1-1; possible D gene TRBD1, 5 bases. The V end was cut by 0 bases, the J end by 1 base, with 10 bases between. Germline V gene sequence: CDR1 SGHRS, CDR2 YFSETQ. The CDR3 is 15 amino acids. The CDR3 DNA follows: TGCGCCAGCAGCTTGGACTGGGGGGGGAACACTGAAGCTTTCTTT. The encoded protein is CASSLDWGGNTEAFF.

The chain carries TRBV9 and TRBJ2-3; 12 nucleotides agree with TRBD2. V gave up 4 bases and J gave up 4 bases; unmatched junction bases: 7. The CDR3 contains 16 residues. Per the germline V gene, CDR1 is SGDLS and CDR2 is YYNGEE. CDR3 protein: CASSSPTSGGPDTQYF. CDR3 in DNA: TGTGCCAGCAGCTCTCCGACTAGCGGGGGACCAGATACGCAGTATTTT.

The gene calls are TRBV28 and TRBJ2-5; a possible D gene is TRBD2 (6 bases). CDR1 MDHEN and CDR2 SYDVKM come from the germline V gene. The CDR3 length is 19 residues. V lost 5 bases to trimming and J lost 4 bases, with 29 bases between them. CDR3 region: CASSTFTLGTELVTETQYF. The CDR3, as DNA: TGTGCCAGCAGTACCTTTACCCTGGGGACTGAACTAGTGACAGAGACCCAGTACTTC.

The V gene is TRBV2, the J gene TRBJ2-5; no firm D call. The last part of the DNA fits TRBJ2-7 better; the J call may be wrong. The CDR3 has 12 residues. The germline gives CDR1 SNHLY, CDR2 FYNNEI. For the CDR3, the DNA is TGTGCCAGCTCCTTGAGCTCCTACGAGCAGTACTTC. This encodes CASSLSSYEQYF.